Listed below are T cell receptor beta chains from one sample, sequenced in a study of graft-versus-host responses after intestinal transplantation. Profiled with immunoSEQ multiplex PCR; TCRdb holds only in-frame clones, not every one. Of 80,000 to 85,000 clones in the sample, about nine tenths were seen once. For these receptors, no antigen is known. The sequencing used unstimulated CD4+ T cells sorted from spleen or lymph node cells, collected before intestinal transplant. Every receptor here comes from a human donor who received an intestinal transplant. The CDR3 runs from the conserved cysteine through the conserved F or W. The D gene is left open where the match is weak. Only some rows state a clone size, as once, few, many or a class for expanded clones.

D gene: NA; J gene: TRBJ1-1; clone size: once; V gene: TRBV7-9; CDR3 protein: CASSKRGKNTEAFF; CDR3 DNA: TGTGCCAGCAGCAAGAGAGGAAAGAACACTGAAGCTTTCTTT
D gene: TRBD1; J gene: TRBJ1-6; clone size: NA; V gene: TRBV19; CDR3 protein: CASSRDRDDNSPLHF; CDR3 DNA: TGTGCCAGTAGTCGGGACAGGGACGATAATTCACCCCTCCACTTT
D gene: NA; J gene: TRBJ2-5; clone size: NA; V gene: TRBV12-5; CDR3 protein: CASGFTGLETQYF; CDR3 DNA: TGTGCTAGTGGTTTCACAGGGCTAGAGACCCAGTACTTC
D gene: NA; J gene: TRBJ2-2; clone size: NA; V gene: TRBV7-2; CDR3 protein: CASSLSGGAPGSCFF; CDR3 DNA: NA
D gene: NA; J gene: TRBJ2-1; clone size: NA; V gene: TRBV11-3; CDR3 protein: CASSSNNEQFF; CDR3 DNA: TGTGCCAGCAGCTCCAACAATGAGCAGTTCTTC
D gene: NA; J gene: TRBJ2-7; clone size: NA; V gene: TRBV29-1; CDR3 protein: CSVASPGDGYEQYF; CDR3 DNA: TGCAGCGTTGCGTCGCCAGGGGATGGCTACGAGCAGTACTTC
D gene: NA; J gene: TRBJ1-6; clone size: NA; V gene: TRBV7-2; CDR3 protein: CASSPHSGSYNSPLHF; CDR3 DNA: TGTGCCAGCAGCCCTCACTCGGGCTCCTATAATTCACCCCTCCACTTT
D gene: TRBD2; J gene: TRBJ2-3; clone size: NA; V gene: TRBV27; CDR3 protein: CASSSDSGGADTQYF; CDR3 DNA: TGTGCCAGCAGTTCAGACAGCGGGGGGGCAGATACGCAGTATTTT
D gene: NA; J gene: TRBJ1-3; clone size: NA; V gene: TRBV7-9; CDR3 protein: CASSLDGLISGNTIYF; CDR3 DNA: TGTGCCAGCAGCTTAGACGGACTCATCTCTGGAAACACCATATATTTT
D gene: TRBD2; J gene: TRBJ2-3; clone size: NA; V gene: TRBV7-9; CDR3 protein: CASSRGDTDTQYF; CDR3 DNA: TGTGCCAGCAGTCGGGGGGACACAGATACGCAGTATTTT
D gene: TRBD1; J gene: TRBJ1-1; clone size: NA; V gene: TRBV4-1; CDR3 protein: CASSTDRGGIGGENTEAFF; CDR3 DNA: TGCGCCAGCAGCACCGACAGGGGTGGGATTGGCGGGGAGAACACTGAAGCTTTCTTT
D gene: NA; J gene: TRBJ1-1; clone size: NA; V gene: TRBV2; CDR3 protein: CASTRNTEAFF; CDR3 DNA: TGTGCCAGCACTAGGAACACTGAAGCTTTCTTT